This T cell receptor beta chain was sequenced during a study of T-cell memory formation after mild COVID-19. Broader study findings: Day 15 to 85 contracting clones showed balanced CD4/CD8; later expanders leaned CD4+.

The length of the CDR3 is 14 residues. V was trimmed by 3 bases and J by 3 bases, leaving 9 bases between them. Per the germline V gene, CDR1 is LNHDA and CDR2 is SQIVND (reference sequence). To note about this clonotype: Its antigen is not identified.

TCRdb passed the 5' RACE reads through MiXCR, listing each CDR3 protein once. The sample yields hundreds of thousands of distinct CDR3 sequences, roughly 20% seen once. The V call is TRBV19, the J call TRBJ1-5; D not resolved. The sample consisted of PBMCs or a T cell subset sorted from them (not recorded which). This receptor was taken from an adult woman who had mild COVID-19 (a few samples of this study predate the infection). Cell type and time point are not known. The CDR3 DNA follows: TGTGCCAGTAGTATTTGGGGTATCAATCAGCCCCAGCATTTT. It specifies CASSIWGINQPQHF.